What follows are 8 T cell receptor beta chains derived from one specimen sequenced in a study of blood T cells in healthy people across ages. Using a J-beta primer mix together with a sample-barcoded 5' primer, a second PCR was run for about 6 to 12 cycles. TCRdb used MiXCR to reprocess the 5' RACE reads, holding one entry per CDR3 protein. Seen here are hundreds of thousands of distinct CDR3 sequences, around half observed once, and the top ten hold under 35%. Sequenced material: blood. The receptors here all came from a woman aged 55-69 years in good health.

This clonotype was detected only a few times. The chain links TRBV7-9 to TRBJ2-2; 12 nucleotides agree with TRBD2. In germline, CDR1 is SEHNR, CDR2 FQNEAQ (reference sequence). J lost 11 bases, V lost 5 bases, and 6 bases had no gene match. The CDR3 has 14 amino acids. CDR3: CASSPLAGGSELFF. CDR3 nucleotides: TGTGCCAGCAGCCCCCTAGCGGGAGGGAGTGAGCTGTTTTTT. Looking up the rest from reference TRBV7-9 and TRBJ2-2 gives the full variable domain: DTGVSQNPRHKITKRGQNVTFRCDPISEHNRLYWYRQTLGQGPEFLTYFQNEAQLEKSRLLSDRFSAERPKGSFSTLEIQRTEQGDSAMYLCASSPLAGGSELFFGEGSRLTVL.

The V and J genes are TRBV12-3 or TRBV12-4 and TRBJ2-1; 9 bases line up with TRBD2. This CDR3 is 16 amino acids long. The ends lost 3 bases at V and 8 bases at J; junction bases unmatched: 11. The CDR3 protein is CASSFSSSGNLHEQFF. In DNA form, the CDR3 reads TGTGCCAGCAGTTTTTCCTCTAGCGGGAACCTTCATGAGCAGTTCTTC.

The V gene is TRBV28, the J gene TRBJ2-7, with 9 bases lining up with TRBD1. With V trimmed by 3 bases and J by 5 bases, 5 bases remained unmatched. CDR1 MDHEN and CDR2 SYDVKM come from the germline V gene. The CDR3 contains 14 residues. CDR3 DNA: TGTGCCAGCAGTTTGACAGGGGGGGGCAACGAGCAGTACTTC. Amino acids: CASSLTGGGNEQYF.

This clonotype has only a few counts. The chain recombines TRBV7-8 with TRBJ2-5; D unclear. Germline V CDR1 and CDR2: SGHVS, FQNEAQ. Between the trimmed V and J ends, which lost 1 base and 4 bases, there was a span of 16 bases. This CDR3 spans 16 amino acids. The CDR3 reads CASSLVTWAQPETQYF. Here the CDR3 DNA reads TGTGCCAGCAGCTTAGTAACTTGGGCGCAGCCAGAGACCCAGTACTTC.

This sequence joins TRBV5-6 and TRBJ2-7, with 7 positions matching TRBD2. The CDR3 is 17 amino acids. CDR1 and CDR2 from the germline V gene are SGHDT and YYEEEE. Germline trimming cut 6 bases from V and 3 bases from J; bases unmatched to any gene: 18. CDR3 bases: TGTGCCAGCATGGGGCCGGCGCGGGGGAGTTCACACTACGAGCAGTACTTC. Encoded protein: CASMGPARGSSHYEQYF.

This clonotype has more than one count but fewer than ten. V usage is TRBV5-1 and J usage is TRBJ1-1; D unresolved. V was clipped by 0 bases and J by 0 bases, with 6 bases between them. This CDR3 has 14 amino acids. CDR1 is SGHRS, CDR2 YFSETQ, per germline. This chain's CDR3 is CASSLDHLNTEAFF. In DNA, the CDR3 is TGCGCCAGCAGCTTGGACCATTTGAACACTGAAGCTTTCTTT.

This clonotype was detected only a few times. V and J are TRBV7-9 and TRBJ1-1; 10 bases map to TRBD1. The CDR3 has 15 residues. Trimming took 2 bases from V and 5 from J; bases not matched to a gene: 5. Germline loops: CDR1 SEHNR, CDR2 FQNEAQ (reference sequence). CDR3 coding DNA: TGTGCCAGCAGCTTACAGGGACAGGGGAGAACTGAAGCTTTCTTT. Its protein is CASSLQGQGRTEAFF.

This clonotype came up a few times. This rearrangement joins TRBV20-1 to TRBJ2-6; TRBD1 is a possible D gene (6 bases). Germline CDR1 is DFQATT and CDR2 is SNEGSKA (reference sequence). The CDR3 has 15 amino acids. Trimming shortened V by 0 bases and J by 4 bases, and 10 bases separated the two germline ends. CDR3 amino acids: CSAREQGSGANVLTF. CDR3 nucleotides: TGCAGTGCTAGAGAACAGGGTTCCGGGGCCAACGTCCTGACTTTC.